These 30 T cell receptor beta chains originate from one sample sequenced in a study of CD8+ T cells in alopecia areata. RNA was extracted and reverse transcribed into cDNA as the sequencing template. Repertoires were generated with immunoSEQ multiplex PCR, while TCRdb's copy carries only in-frame clones and drops some. The sample lists roughly 200,000 clones, roughly 50% occurring once. The sequenced sample consisted of CD8+ T cells sorted from blood. Receptors originate from a human donor in good health.

The chain uses TRBV30 and TRBJ1-4; maybe TRBD1 (6 bases). The CDR3 loop spans 15 amino acids. The V end lost 2 bases, the J end lost 0 bases, and 10 bases lay between the germline ends. Germline V gives CDR1 GTSNPN, CDR2 SVGIG (reference sequence). The chain's CDR3 is CAWSRTVATNEKLFF. CDR3 DNA: TGTGCCTGGAGTCGGACAGTTGCAACTAATGAAAAACTGTTTTTT.

The rearrangement links TRBV7-9 to TRBJ1-2; 8 bases are a match to TRBD1. This CDR3 region has 14 residues. The V segment lost 4 bases and the J segment 8 bases; nucleotides outside the gene matches: 9. Germline CDR1 reads SEHNR; CDR2 reads FQNEAQ (reference sequence). CDR3 in amino acids: CASSSTGAARGYTF. The CDR3 region has the DNA TGTGCCAGCAGCTCGACAGGGGCCGCGCGGGGCTACACCTTC. Based on the CDR3 plus reference TRBV7-9 and TRBJ1-2, the full variable domain is DTGVSQNPRHKITKRGQNVTFRCDPISEHNRLYWYRQTLGQGPEFLTYFQNEAQLEKSRLLSDRFSAERPKGSFSTLEIQRTEQGDSAMYLCASSSTGAARGYTFGSGTRLTVV.

The CDR3 spells CASSSRGEQYF. The CDR3 DNA sequence: TGCGCCAGCAGCTCCCGGGGCGAGCAGTACTTC. V usage is TRBV5-1 and J usage is TRBJ2-7; the D gene is possibly TRBD2 (5 bases). Trimming left V 3 bases short and J 6 bases short, with 7 bases between. The CDR3 consists of 11 residues. Per the germline V gene, CDR1 is SGHRS and CDR2 is YFSETQ.

This chain connects TRBV5-1 to TRBJ2-7; TRBD1 agrees at 9 bases. With V trimmed by 3 bases and J by 2 bases, 3 bases remained unmatched. The CDR3 consists of 14 residues. From germline, CDR1 is SGHRS and CDR2 YFSETQ. The CDR3 region is CASSSGTGPYEQYF. The CDR3 region has the DNA TGCGCCAGCAGCTCCGGGACAGGGCCCTACGAGCAGTACTTC.

The rearrangement links TRBV25-1 to TRBJ1-2; a possible D gene is TRBD1 (5 bases). Germline V lookup: CDR1 MGHDK, CDR2 SYGVNS. The CDR3 is 14 amino acids. V was pared by 0 bases and J by 6 bases, with 11 bases between. CDR3 coding DNA: TGTGCCAGCAGTGAATATAACCAGGGTGATGGCTACACCTTC. It yields the protein CASSEYNQGDGYTF.

V and J are TRBV15 and TRBJ1-2, with D perhaps TRBD1 (5 bases). The CDR3 contains 14 residues. CDR1 is LNHNV and CDR2 is YYDKDF in the germline V gene (reference sequence). V lost 1 base and J 4 bases, leaving 10 bases between the germline ends. The CDR3 coding sequence is TGTGCCACCAGCAGAGGCTCGGGGGTCTATGGCTACACCTTC. It encodes CATSRGSGVYGYTF.

This clone was seen once. This chain connects TRBV11-2 to TRBJ1-5; D remains ambiguous. From germline, CDR1 is SGHAT and CDR2 FQNNGV. The length of the CDR3 is 14 residues. Deletions cut 4 bases from V and 2 bases from J, with 9 bases between. CDR3 region: CASSSPGGNQPQHF. As DNA, the CDR3 is TGTGCCAGCAGCTCCCCGGGCGGCAATCAGCCCCAGCATTTT.

The rearrangement links TRBV11-2 to TRBJ1-2, with 8 bases lining up with TRBD1. Germline values: CDR1 SGHAT, CDR2 FQNNGV. Losses at the gene ends were 5 bases for V and 7 bases for J; bases not matched to a gene: 12. The CDR3 extends over 15 amino acids. CDR3 nucleotides: TGTGCCAGCAGCCTCGCCCGGACAGGGATGGGTGGCTACACCTTC. This gives the protein CASSLARTGMGGYTF.

This clone has a handful of counts. V gene TRBV27 combines with J gene TRBJ2-5, with a tentative D call TRBD2 (5 bases). CDR1 MNHEY and CDR2 SMNVEV come from the germline V gene (reference sequence). This CDR3 has 15 amino acids. V was shortened by 0 bases and J by 4 bases, with 12 bases between the two germline ends. This CDR3 is CASSLSRADPETQYF. The CDR3 DNA follows: TGTGCCAGCAGTTTATCGAGAGCGGACCCAGAGACCCAGTACTTC.

V is TRBV6-7 and J is TRBJ2-6; D unclear. TRBV6-7 is sorted into the ORF group, with uncertain function. With 8 bases removed from V and 2 bases from J, the gap between germline ends came to 16 bases. The CDR3 runs 16 residues. CDR3 sequence (DNA): TGTGCCAGCTGGAACACGCCGGGCCCTGGGGCCAACGTCCTGACTTTC. It yields the protein CASWNTPGPGANVLTF.

With respect to this clone: The same CDR3 also results from other DNA sequences found in this sample. The rearrangement uses TRBV9 and TRBJ1-5; a possible D gene is TRBD1 (5 bases). V lost 0 bases and J lost 4, with 8 bases in between. The CDR3 totals 14 residues. The germline gives CDR1 SGDLS, CDR2 YYNGEE. The CDR3: CASSVGGGNQPQHF. In DNA form, the CDR3 reads TGTGCCAGCAGCGTAGGCGGGGGTAATCAGCCCCAGCATTTT. The whole variable domain, remainder taken from reference TRBV9 and TRBJ1-5, is DSGVTQTPKHLITATGQRVTLRCSPRSGDLSVYWYQQSLDQGLQFLIQYYNGEERAKGNILERFSAQQFPDLHSELNLSSLELGDSALYFCASSVGGGNQPQHFGDGTRLSIL.

The V and J genes are TRBV29-1 and TRBJ1-1; D may be TRBD1 (6 bases). CDR1 is SQVTM, CDR2 ANQGSEA, per germline. The V end lost 3 bases, the J end lost 5 bases, and 16 bases lay between the germline ends. The CDR3 sequence is 14 residues long. The CDR3 DNA sequence: TGCAGCGTTGACGGGTTACAGGGAAGAACTGAAGCTTTCTTT. This translates into CSVDGLQGRTEAFF.

The chain is built from TRBV9 and TRBJ2-7; D ambiguous. The V gene lost 0 bases and the J gene lost 0 bases, with 7 bases spanning the gap. CDR3 size: 14 residues. The germline gives CDR1 SGDLS, CDR2 YYNGEE. In DNA, the CDR3 is TGTGCCAGCAGCGTAGGGGTCAGCTCCTACGAGCAGTACTTC. Residues: CASSVGVSSYEQYF.

The chain links TRBV27 to TRBJ1-2; D is possibly TRBD1 (6 bases). Deletions cut 6 bases from V and 2 bases from J, with 10 bases between. The CDR3 is 13 amino acids. Germline V CDR1 and CDR2: MNHEY, SMNVEV (reference sequence). CDR3 sequence reads: CASRPQGNYGYTF. In DNA, the CDR3 is TGTGCCAGCAGGCCCCAGGGGAACTATGGCTACACCTTC.

The sample holds a few counts of this clone. This chain uses TRBV7-9 with TRBJ1-6, with 7 bases fitting TRBD1. The CDR3 length is 16 residues. Germline CDR1 reads SEHNR; CDR2 reads FQNEAQ (reference sequence). V was pared by 5 bases and J by 8 bases, with 12 bases of the junction left unmatched. The CDR3 bases are TGTGCCAGCAGCGGACGACAGGGCGGGAGGGATTCACCCCTCCACTTT. It yields the protein CASSGRQGGRDSPLHF. Based on the CDR3 plus reference TRBV7-9 and TRBJ1-6, the full variable domain is DTGVSQNPRHKITKRGQNVTFRCDPISEHNRLYWYRQTLGQGPEFLTYFQNEAQLEKSRLLSDRFSAERPKGSFSTLEIQRTEQGDSAMYLCASSGRQGGRDSPLHFGNGTRLTVT.

This clone has just one count. This chain uses TRBV7-6 with TRBJ2-7; tentative D call: TRBD1 (6 bases). The V end was cut by 5 bases, the J end by 2 bases, with 10 bases between. The germline V gene has CDR1 SGHVS and CDR2 FNYEAQ. The CDR3 spans 13 residues. The CDR3 loop is CASSPQGTYEQYF. The CDR3 region has the DNA TGTGCCAGCAGCCCCCAGGGGACCTACGAGCAGTACTTC. Based on the CDR3 plus reference TRBV7-6 and TRBJ2-7, the full variable domain is GAGVSQSPRYKVTKRGQDVALRCDPISGHVSLYWYRQALGQGPEFLTYFNYEAQQDKSGLPNDRFSAERPEGSISTLTIQRTEQRDSAMYRCASSPQGTYEQYFGPGTRLTVT.

CDR3 loop: CASSSTGGAYEQYF. DNA of the CDR3: TGTGCCAGCAGTTCGACAGGGGGCGCGTACGAGCAGTACTTC. The chain carries TRBV27 and TRBJ2-7; 10 nucleotides match TRBD1. Germline V gene sequence: CDR1 MNHEY, CDR2 SMNVEV (reference sequence). The CDR3 runs 14 residues. The V and J ends lost 4 bases and 4 bases, in that order; junction bases with no gene match: 4.

The genes are TRBV6-5 and TRBJ1-1; tentatively, D is TRBD1 (5 bases). There are 13 residues in the CDR3. Germline CDR1 reads MNHEY; CDR2 reads SVGAGI. V lost 5 bases, J lost 7 bases, and 14 bases lay in between. Written as DNA, the CDR3 is TGTGCCAGCAGTCCAGGTCATCAGGGTGAAGCTTTCTTT. This translates into CASSPGHQGEAFF.

V is TRBV2 and J is TRBJ2-5; 7 bases agree with TRBD2. The CDR3 has 12 residues. Germline loops: CDR1 SNHLY, CDR2 FYNNEI. The junction had 3 bases not matched to a gene; V was cut back by 7 bases and J by 4 bases. The CDR3 coding sequence is TGTGCCAGCATAGGACTAGGAGAGACCCAGTACTTC. It yields the protein CASIGLGETQYF.

As DNA, the CDR3 is TGTGCCAGCAGTGAAGTTCGGACAGGGCCGCTTGAAGCTTTCTTT. It specifies CASSEVRTGPLEAFF. The V gene is TRBV2, the J gene TRBJ1-1; 8 nucleotides line up with TRBD1. The CDR3 extends over 15 amino acids. The germline CDR1 and CDR2 sequences are SNHLY and FYNNEI. J was trimmed by 7 bases and V by 1 base; bases with no gene match: 8. The whole variable domain, remainder taken from reference TRBV2 and TRBJ1-1, is EPEVTQTPSHQVTQMGQEVILRCVPISNHLYFYWYRQILGQKVEFLVSFYNNEISEKSEIFDDQFSVERPDGSNFTLKIRSTKLEDSAMYFCASSEVRTGPLEAFFGQGTRLTVV.

The table lists this clone with a few counts. The J gene is TRBJ1-1, the V gene TRBV11-2; 8 bases align to TRBD1. The CDR3 is 15 residues long. The germline gives CDR1 SGHAT, CDR2 FQNNGV. V was pared by 5 bases and J by 5 bases, with 10 bases of the junction left unmatched. The CDR3 spells CASSARDRWFTEAFF. CDR3 sequence (DNA): TGTGCCAGCAGCGCCAGGGACAGGTGGTTTACTGAAGCTTTCTTT.

The V call is TRBV7-9, the J call TRBJ2-1; 11 bases agree with TRBD2. Germline CDR1 is SEHNR and CDR2 is FQNEAQ (reference sequence). The ends lost 5 bases at V and 7 bases at J; junction bases unmatched: 10. The CDR3 covers 16 residues. The CDR3 loop is CASSPTLAGGQNEQFF. CDR3 DNA sequence: TGTGCCAGCAGCCCAACTCTAGCGGGGGGTCAAAATGAGCAGTTCTTC.

The count of this clone is one. The rearrangement uses TRBV15 and TRBJ1-1, with D hard to call. With 4 bases removed from V and 11 bases from J, the gap between germline ends came to 23 bases. CDR3 length equals 15 residues. CDR1 LNHNV and CDR2 YYDKDF come from the germline V gene (reference sequence). CDR3 region: CATSTVGGLSNGAFF. The DNA of the CDR3 is TGTGCCACCAGCACAGTTGGAGGGCTCTCGAATGGGGCTTTCTTT.

This clone was counted between two and nine times. The chain carries TRBV6-5 and TRBJ1-6, with D possibly being TRBD1 (5 bases). The CDR3 is 13 residues long. The germline CDR1 and CDR2 sequences are MNHEY and SVGAGI. V was trimmed by 6 bases and J by 6 bases, leaving 9 bases between them. The CDR3 region has the DNA TGTGCCAGCAGCCCGAGGGGTAATTCACCCCTCCACTTT. It translates to CASSPRGNSPLHF.

The J gene is TRBJ1-2, the V gene TRBV29-1; tentative D call: TRBD1 (6 bases). The V and J ends lost 4 bases and 6 bases respectively, with 12 bases between them. The CDR3 is 12 residues long. Germline V gene sequence: CDR1 SQVTM, CDR2 ANQGSEA. CDR3 DNA: TGCAGCGTTGTGATGGCAGGGGATGGCTACACCTTC. This encodes CSVVMAGDGYTF. The whole variable domain, filled in from reference TRBV29-1 and TRBJ1-2, reads SAVISQKPSRDICQRGTSLTIQCQVDSQVTMMFWYRQQPGQSLTLIATANQGSEATYESGFVIDKFPISRPNLTFSTLTVSNMSPEDSSIYLCSVVMAGDGYTFGSGTRLTVV.

In its sample, this clone was seen a few times. The gene calls are TRBV13 and TRBJ2-3; 7 nucleotides align to TRBD2. From germline, CDR1 is PRHDT and CDR2 FYEKMQ (reference sequence). The CDR3 covers 17 residues. V was clipped by 4 bases and J by 2 bases; unmatched bases: 12. The CDR3 region has the DNA TGTGCCAGCAGCTCCCCCCGAGAAGCGGGGTACACAGATACGCAGTATTTT. This encodes CASSSPREAGYTDTQYF. The full variable domain, rest sourced from reference TRBV13 and TRBJ2-3, is AAGVIQSPRHLIKEKRETATLKCYPIPRHDTVYWYQQGPGQDPQFLISFYEKMQSDKGSIPDRFSAQQFSDYHSELNMSSLELGDSALYFCASSSPREAGYTDTQYFGPGTRLTVL.

This chain links TRBV25-1 with TRBJ1-1; 7 bases map to TRBD1. Per the germline V gene, CDR1 is MGHDK and CDR2 is SYGVNS. The CDR3 covers 12 residues. V trimming: 10 bases; J trimming: 1 base; junction bases outside the gene matches: 3. In nucleotides, the CDR3 is TGTGCCACCCGACAGGGGAACACTGAAGCTTTCTTT. Translation gives CATRQGNTEAFF.

The rearrangement links TRBV11-2 to TRBJ2-1; D gene unclear. Germline CDR1 reads SGHAT; CDR2 reads FQNNGV. This CDR3 comprises 15 residues. Trimming took 0 bases from V and 7 from J, leaving 13 bases between them. CDR3 sequence (DNA): TGTGCCAGCAGCTTAGATGCACGGGCTTTGAATGAGCAGTTCTTC. Encoded protein: CASSLDARALNEQFF.

The chain has TRBV6-5 and TRBJ1-2, with 8 bases identical to TRBD1. The V gene end was trimmed by 2 bases and the J gene end by 3 bases; junction bases not matched to a gene: 5. The CDR3 loop spans 15 amino acids. Germline V gene data show CDR1 as MNHEY and CDR2 as SVGAGI. The CDR3 bases are TGTGCCAGCAGTTACGACAGGGGACGAGACTATGGCTACACCTTC. Translation gives CASSYDRGRDYGYTF.

With regard to this clone: Other DNA sequences from this sample encode an identical CDR3 as well. The V and J genes are TRBV6-5 and TRBJ2-3; D not resolved. Germline-derived CDR1 and CDR2 are MNHEY and SVGAGI. This CDR3 has 11 amino acids. V shed 2 bases and J shed 5 bases, with 2 bases lying between them. Written as DNA, the CDR3 is TGTGCCAGCAGTTACGGAGATACGCAGTATTTT. Amino acid sequence: CASSYGDTQYF.